A selection of T cell receptor beta chains follows, all from one sample in a study of blood T cells in healthy people across ages. Via MiXCR, TCRdb re-called the 5' RACE reads, giving one row per CDR3 protein. Seen here are about 640,000 distinct CDR3 sequences, about 30% observed once, and the top ten hold 15% to 19%. Sequenced material: blood. The receptors derive from a woman older than 75 in good health. CDR3s leave out the opening cysteine and the closing phenylalanine or tryptophan.

TRBV7-9	TRBJ2-3	11	ASSLLRADTQY
TRBV11-2	TRBJ2-5	13	ASSLEGGHQETQY
TRBV28	TRBJ2-5	12	ASSRRDRVETQY
TRBV3-1	TRBJ1-1	12	ASSQFGGRTEAF
TRBV30	TRBJ2-1	10	AWNRGTNEQF
TRBV25-1	TRBJ1-2	10	ASSESTGRHT
TRBV19	TRBJ2-3	12	ASTQRGEVNTQY
TRBV2	TRBJ2-7	10	ASSETRNEQY
TRBV7-2	TRBJ2-1	12	ASSLAGQHNEQF
TRBV5-1	TRBJ1-2	12	ASSMGQGGPGYT
TRBV7-6	TRBJ2-3	13	ASSMRGYSTDTQY
TRBV28	TRBJ2-7	12	ASTVQFRVYEQY
TRBV27	TRBJ2-3	13	ASSTPGGPTDTQY
TRBV3-1	TRBJ2-1	11	ASSQDPAGGMV
TRBV29-1	TRBJ2-1	12	SGRGSSSYNEQF
TRBV2	TRBJ2-4	14	ASSDPGQIAKNIQY
TRBV10-3	TRBJ2-7	12	AISDAQGSYEQY
TRBV5-6	TRBJ1-6	13	ASSDPTGYNSPLH
TRBV7-6	TRBJ2-2	14	ASSLGVSGGTGELF
TRBV20-1	TRBJ2-4	12	SVSPGTGENIQY
TRBV12-3/TRBV12-4	NA	13	ASSFSGTSIYEQY
TRBV3-1	TRBJ2-1	12	ASSQVDERNEQF
TRBV5-1	TRBJ2-2	12	ASSKPSNTGELF
TRBV15	TRBJ2-7	14	ATSRRLAGSSYEQY
TRBV29-1	TRBJ1-2	11	SVGTGEDYGYT
TRBV24-1	TRBJ2-2	11	ATSFSRTGELF
TRBV20-1	TRBJ1-2	10	SAYGQGDGYT
TRBV2	TRBJ1-2	12	ASSTRRASYGYT
TRBV9	TRBJ2-5	12	ASSKKAGNAEQY
TRBV30	TRBJ1-3	10	AWKRSGNTIY
TRBV6-1	TRBJ2-5	15	ASSNPSGTRLTETQY